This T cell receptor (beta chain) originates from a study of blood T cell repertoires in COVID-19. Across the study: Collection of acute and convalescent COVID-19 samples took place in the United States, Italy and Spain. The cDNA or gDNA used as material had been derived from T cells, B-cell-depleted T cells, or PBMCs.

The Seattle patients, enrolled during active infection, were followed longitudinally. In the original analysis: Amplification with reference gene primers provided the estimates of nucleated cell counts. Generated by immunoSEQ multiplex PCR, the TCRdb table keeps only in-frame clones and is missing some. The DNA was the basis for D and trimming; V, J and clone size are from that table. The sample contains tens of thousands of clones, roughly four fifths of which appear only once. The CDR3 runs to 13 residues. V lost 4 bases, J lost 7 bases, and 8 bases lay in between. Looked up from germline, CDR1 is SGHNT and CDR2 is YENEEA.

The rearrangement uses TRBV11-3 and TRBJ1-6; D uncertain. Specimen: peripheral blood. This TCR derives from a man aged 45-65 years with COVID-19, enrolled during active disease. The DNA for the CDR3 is TGTGCCAGCAGCTCGAGGGTGAATTCACCCCTCCACTTT. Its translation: CASSSRVNSPLHF.